The following is a T cell receptor (beta chain) sequence with its context. Original handling: By means of reference gene primer amplification, nucleated cell counts were estimated. Profiling relied on immunoSEQ multiplex PCR, and the TCRdb table lists in-frame clones only, not all of them. The V and J calls and clone size come from that table; D and trimming were worked out from the DNA. The repertoire holds about 180,000 clones, around 90% seen once, with roughly 9% in the top ten. The record originates from a study of blood T cell repertoires in COVID-19. Looking at the study overall: PBMCs, B-cell-depleted T cells, or T cells provided the cDNA or gDNA that made up the material.

Per the germline V gene, CDR1 is SGHRS and CDR2 is YFSETQ. The CDR3 sequence is 13 residues long. V lost 0 bases and J 1 base, leaving 5 bases between the germline ends. The genes are TRBV5-1 and TRBJ2-7; D remains ambiguous. Sequenced: PBMCs or T cells enriched from blood (not recorded which). The TCR was taken from a woman aged 18-35 years who had recovered from COVID-19. This CDR3 reads CASSLDRSYEQYF. The CDR3 region has the DNA TGCGCCAGCAGCTTGGACAGATCCTACGAGCAGTACTTC.